Shown below are 26 T cell receptor beta chains from a single sample sequenced in a study of shared clonotypes between healthy human individuals. The repertoire was sequenced with immunoSEQ multiplex PCR; TCRdb's copy has only in-frame clones and lacks some. The sample lists over 1.4 million clones, roughly 96% seen once, with more than 0.9% in the top ten. Sequenced: naive CD4+ T cells sorted from blood. Subset defined: CD45RA+ positively selected. The source of these receptors is a man aged 25 to 40 in good health.

J is TRBJ2-7 and V is TRBV2; 9 bases agree with TRBD2. J was trimmed by 4 bases and V by 6 bases; bases with no gene match: 7. This CDR3 is 14 amino acids long. Germline V gene data show CDR1 as SNHLY and CDR2 as FYNNEI. For the CDR3, the DNA is TGTGCCAGCAGGGTAGCGGGAGAAATATACGAGCAGTACTTC. This translates into CASRVAGEIYEQYF.

The genes are TRBV7-2 and TRBJ2-7, with D possibly matching TRBD2 (6 bases). This CDR3 is built from 15 residues. Trimming pared 1 base from V and 1 base from J, leaving 11 bases between. The germline CDR1 and CDR2 sequences are SGHTA and FQGNSA. The DNA of the CDR3 is TGTGCCAGCAGCTTAGGGGGGGTGAGGTCCTACGAGCAGTACTTC. Its translation is CASSLGGVRSYEQYF.

V gene TRBV2 combines with J gene TRBJ2-3; 8 positions match TRBD2. After removal of 6 bases from V and 0 bases from J, the junction contained 5 bases not matched to a gene. Germline CDR1 reads SNHLY; CDR2 reads FYNNEI. CDR3 length: 15 residues. CDR3 nucleotide sequence: TGTGCCAGCAGCCGACTAGCGCAAAGCACAGATACGCAGTATTTT. It encodes CASSRLAQSTDTQYF.

Remarks on this clone: Distinct nucleotide sequences in the sample also encode this CDR3. V is TRBV30 and J is TRBJ2-7; perhaps TRBD1 as D (5 bases). Trimming shortened V by 3 bases and J by 3 bases, and 6 bases separated the two germline ends. Germline lookup yields CDR1 GTSNPN and CDR2 SVGIG (reference sequence). CDR3 length equals 11 residues. The CDR3 is CAWRDSYEQYF. The CDR3, as DNA: TGTGCCTGGAGAGACAGCTACGAGCAGTACTTC.

This sequence joins TRBV9 and TRBJ2-2; no clear D gene. Germline assignment: CDR1 SGDLS and CDR2 YYNGEE. This CDR3 has 14 residues. The V end lost 0 bases, the J end lost 5 bases, and 8 bases lay between the germline ends. CDR3 in amino acids: CASSVVRQTGELFF. Here the CDR3 DNA reads TGTGCCAGCAGCGTAGTTCGTCAAACCGGGGAGCTGTTTTTT.

The CDR3, as DNA: TGTGCCAGCAGGCCCCCGGGTGTCCCCTCGAGTGAAAAACTGTTTTTT. Protein: CASRPPGVPSSEKLFF. V usage is TRBV28 and J usage is TRBJ1-4; D remains ambiguous. The germline gives CDR1 MDHEN, CDR2 SYDVKM. This CDR3 is 16 amino acids long. Trimming pared 6 bases from V and 7 bases from J, leaving 21 bases between.

V is TRBV28 and J is TRBJ2-1, with TRBD2 matching 7 bases. The J segment lost 10 bases and the V segment lost 2 bases, leaving 2 bases of the junction unmatched. Germline assignment: CDR1 MDHEN and CDR2 SYDVKM. The CDR3 totals 12 residues. The CDR3 DNA reads TGTGCCAGCAGTTTAGCAGCGGGGGAGCAGTTCTTC. Protein sequence: CASSLAAGEQFF.

The chain joins TRBV5-5 to TRBJ1-4; the D gene is possibly TRBD1 (5 bases). Trimming pared 1 base from V and 7 bases from J, leaving 11 bases between. This CDR3 region has 14 residues. CDR1 SGHKS and CDR2 YYEKEE come from the germline V gene (reference sequence). The CDR3 spells CASSLWQGGEKLFF. DNA for the CDR3: TGTGCCAGCAGCTTGTGGCAGGGCGGTGAAAAACTGTTTTTT. The full variable domain, completed using reference TRBV5-5 and TRBJ1-4, is DAGVTQSPTHLIKTRGQQVTLRCSPISGHKSVSWYQQVLGQGPQFIFQYYEKEERGRGNFPDRFSARQFPNYSSELNVNALLLGDSALYLCASSLWQGGEKLFFGSGTQLSVL.

V gene TRBV7-9 combines with J gene TRBJ1-1; D not certain. Trimming removed 5 bases at V and 0 bases at J, with 13 bases between. CDR3 length equals 15 residues. Germline CDR1 reads SEHNR; CDR2 reads FQNEAQ (reference sequence). CDR3 nucleotides: TGTGCCAGCAGCCGCGCGGCAGAGATGAACACTGAAGCTTTCTTT. Its protein product is CASSRAAEMNTEAFF.

V is TRBV28 and J is TRBJ2-1; a possible D gene is TRBD2 (5 bases). V dropped 7 bases and J dropped 3 bases, with 13 bases sitting between them. Germline assignment: CDR1 MDHEN and CDR2 SYDVKM. The CDR3 extends over 14 amino acids. CDR3 DNA: TGTGCCAGCAAAGAGAGCGGACGCTACAATGAGCAGTTCTTC. The encoded protein is CASKESGRYNEQFF. Together with reference TRBV28 and TRBJ2-1, the CDR3 gives the full variable domain: DVKVTQSSRYLVKRTGEKVFLECVQDMDHENMFWYRQDPGLGLRLIYFSYDVKMKEKGDIPEGYSVSREKKERFSLILESASTNQTSMYLCASKESGRYNEQFFGPGTRLTVL.

The chain recombines TRBV7-3 with TRBJ2-7; no clear D. The V gene's germline CDR1 is SGHTA and CDR2 FQGTGA. The CDR3 is 14 residues long. Deletions cut 3 bases from V and 0 bases from J, with 9 bases between. The CDR3 nucleotides read TGTGCCAGCAGCTTGATGGCAGCCTCCTACGAGCAGTACTTC. It translates to CASSLMAASYEQYF.

The chain uses TRBV28 and TRBJ1-5, with D hard to call. CDR3 length: 15 amino acids. The V and J ends lost 1 base and 2 bases respectively, with 9 bases between them. Germline loops: CDR1 MDHEN, CDR2 SYDVKM. CDR3 amino acids: CASSLSVRGNQPQHF. In DNA form, the CDR3 reads TGTGCCAGCAGTTTATCGGTACGGGGCAATCAGCCCCAGCATTTT.

A note on this clone: Other DNA sequences in the sample encode the same CDR3. The chain combines TRBV2 with TRBJ2-7, with D possibly being TRBD2 (5 bases). CDR1 and CDR2 (germline): SNHLY, FYNNEI. This CDR3 is 14 amino acids long. V dropped 1 base and J dropped 1 base, with 8 bases sitting between them. Here the CDR3 DNA reads TGTGCCAGCAGTGAAGGAGGGCGGTCCTACGAGCAGTACTTC. Translating it yields CASSEGGRSYEQYF.

CDR3 coding DNA: TGTGCCAGCAGCTCCTCTAGCGAACAAGAGACCCAGTACTTC. It yields the protein CASSSSSEQETQYF. The rearrangement joins TRBV7-8 to TRBJ2-5; D is perhaps TRBD2 (6 bases). Germline CDR1 is SGHVS and CDR2 is FQNEAQ. V was clipped by 4 bases and J by 2 bases, with 11 bases between them. This CDR3 is built from 14 residues.

In the case of this clone: The same CDR3 can be traced to other DNA sequences in this sample. The CDR3 reads CASSLAGDTEAFF. Here the CDR3 DNA reads TGCGCCAGCAGCTTGGCGGGTGATACTGAAGCTTTCTTT. This chain links TRBV5-1 with TRBJ1-1; D gene unclear. Germline V CDR1 and CDR2: SGHRS, YFSETQ. The CDR3 is made up of 13 amino acids. Trimming stripped 0 bases from V and 5 bases from J, with 8 bases between. Using reference TRBV5-1 and TRBJ1-1 for the parts outside the CDR3, the full variable domain is KAGVTQTPRYLIKTRGQQVTLSCSPISGHRSVSWYQQTPGQGLQFLFEYFSETQRNKGNFPGRFSGRQFSNSRSEMNVSTLELGDSALYLCASSLAGDTEAFFGQGTRLTVV.

This chain connects TRBV29-1 to TRBJ2-1; 7 nucleotides agree with TRBD2. This CDR3 spans 16 amino acids. CDR1 and CDR2 (germline): SQVTM, ANQGSEA. V gave up 3 bases and J gave up 2 bases; unmatched junction bases: 10. The CDR3 protein is CSVDYLREATYNEQFF. DNA for the CDR3: TGCAGCGTTGATTATCTTCGGGAGGCTACCTACAATGAGCAGTTCTTC.

The chain combines TRBV5-1 with TRBJ2-7; a possible D gene is TRBD1 (5 bases). Trimming cost V 5 bases and J 4 bases, with 13 bases left between them. This CDR3 contains 13 residues. Germline CDR1 is SGHRS and CDR2 is YFSETQ. The CDR3 is CASRTEITYEQYF. The CDR3 nucleotides read TGCGCCAGCAGGACAGAGATTACGTACGAGCAGTACTTC.

The genes are TRBV28 and TRBJ2-7; 8 positions agree with TRBD1. V was clipped by 10 bases and J by 4 bases; unmatched bases: 18. CDR1 MDHEN and CDR2 SYDVKM come from the germline V gene. The CDR3 runs to 16 residues. CDR3 residues: CATDDRGGVNRYEQYF. CDR3 coding DNA: TGTGCCACCGACGACAGGGGCGGGGTTAATAGGTACGAGCAGTACTTC.

The CDR3 nucleotides are TGCAGCGTTAAAGGACAGGGTGAAGAGGTATTGGTCGTAGAGACCCAGTACTTC. Its protein product is CSVKGQGEEVLVVETQYF. This chain links TRBV29-1 with TRBJ2-5; 8 bases agree with TRBD1. The V gene's germline CDR1 is SQVTM and CDR2 ANQGSEA. The CDR3 runs to 18 residues. The V gene end was trimmed by 5 bases and the J gene end by 4 bases; junction bases not matched to a gene: 21.

This chain joins TRBV6-1 and TRBJ2-3; D call uncertain. Per germline, CDR1 MNHNS and CDR2 SASEGT. The CDR3 covers 14 residues. V lost 4 bases and J lost 4, with 12 bases in between. The CDR3 reads CASSGLAIPDTQYF. The CDR3 region has the DNA TGTGCCAGCAGTGGCCTCGCCATACCAGATACGCAGTATTTT.

Remarks on this clone: Other nucleotide sequences from this sample produce the same CDR3. The V call is TRBV5-1, the J call TRBJ2-2, with unresolved D. CDR3 length equals 13 residues. Between the trimmed V and J ends, which lost 0 bases and 4 bases, there was a span of 4 bases. From germline, CDR1 is SGHRS and CDR2 YFSETQ. This CDR3 is CASSLASTGELFF. The CDR3 coding sequence is TGCGCCAGCAGCTTGGCCAGCACCGGGGAGCTGTTTTTT.

The chain joins TRBV7-2 to TRBJ2-1; D uncertain. The CDR3 is 14 residues long. The V gene's germline CDR1 is SGHTA and CDR2 FQGNSA. The ends were cut back, 3 bases at V and 0 bases at J, with 6 bases in the middle. CDR3 bases: TGTGCCAGCAGCTTCCAGCGCTCCTACAATGAGCAGTTCTTC. Translating it yields CASSFQRSYNEQFF.

The genes are TRBV30 and TRBJ2-1; D assignment may be TRBD1 or TRBD2 (6 bases each). Per the germline V gene, CDR1 is GTSNPN and CDR2 is SVGIG (reference sequence). This CDR3 has 15 amino acids. V lost 1 base to trimming and J lost 0 bases, with 10 bases between them. The CDR3 loop reads CAWSGGRDSYNEQFF. Here the CDR3 DNA reads TGTGCCTGGAGTGGGGGGCGGGACTCCTACAATGAGCAGTTCTTC.

The chain employs TRBV25-1 and TRBJ2-4, with 8 bases lining up with TRBD1. The germline V gene has CDR1 MGHDK and CDR2 SYGVNS. This CDR3 contains 14 residues. J gave up 7 bases and V 10 bases, and 12 bases lay outside the gene matches. For the CDR3, the DNA is TGTGCCACCGAATCACCGGGACAGGCCAACATTCAGTACTTC. Its protein is CATESPGQANIQYF.

The chain carries TRBV7-2 and TRBJ2-1; 7 positions match TRBD2. After removal of 6 bases from V and 5 bases from J, the junction contained 10 bases not matched to a gene. The CDR3 is made up of 15 amino acids. Germline loops: CDR1 SGHTA, CDR2 FQGNSA. The CDR3: CASRRGGSSNNEQFF. The CDR3 bases are TGTGCCAGCAGGAGGGGCGGGAGTAGTAACAATGAGCAGTTCTTC.

The CDR3 sequence: CASSLGTGGSYEQYF. In nucleotides, the CDR3 is TGTGCCAGCAGCTTAGGGACAGGGGGCTCCTACGAGCAGTACTTC. The chain is built from TRBV11-2 and TRBJ2-7, with TRBD1 identical over 10 bases. The CDR3 covers 15 residues. Trimming at V came to 1 base and at J to 0 bases, leaving 0 bases not matched to a gene. Per germline, CDR1 SGHAT and CDR2 FQNNGV. The variable domain in full, with the rest retrieved from reference TRBV11-2 and TRBJ2-7, is EAGVAQSPRYKIIEKRQSVAFWCNPISGHATLYWYQQILGQGPKLLIQFQNNGVVDDSQLPKDRFSAERLKGVDSTLKIQPAKLEDSAVYLCASSLGTGGSYEQYFGPGTRLTVT.